This T cell receptor beta chain came from a study of T cell responses to AZD1222 COVID-19 vaccine. Study results and caveats: Two doses of AZD1222 preceded a rise in Spike-specific TCR breadth and depth.

V dropped 2 bases and J dropped 4 bases, with 8 bases sitting between them. The CDR3 contains 13 residues. Germline CDR1 SGHDN, CDR2 FVKESK. Concerning this clone: Its specificity is unknown.

TCRdb's table, derived via immunoSEQ multiplex PCR, lists solely in-frame clones and lacks some. This sample carries about 170,000 clones, roughly nine tenths of them seen once, and the ten largest clones take roughly 2.5%. The sample in question was peripheral blood, obtained on day 0 of AZD1222 vaccination. The sequence was collected from an adult in good health. This chain uses TRBV14 with TRBJ1-2; D is unresolved. The CDR3 DNA sequence: TGTGCCAGCAGCCAATATGCAGGCTATGGCTACACCTTC. This codes for CASSQYAGYGYTF.